The 10 T cell receptor beta chains given below trace back to one sample, sequenced in a study of T cells in Graves' hyperthyroidism and ophthalmopathy. RNA transcripts served as the template for amplifying TCR beta CDR3 regions. The HTBI primer set drove a first-round RT-PCR of the TCR CDR3. Via MiXCR, TCRdb re-called the multiplex PCR reads, giving one row per CDR3 protein. The table includes approximately 600,000 distinct CDR3 sequences, 12% to 15% detected once. Sequencing was carried out using blood. All receptors derive from a woman between 18 and 29 years old with Graves' ophthalmopathy.

This clonotype was counted a few times. It may be a read error: a sequence one base away is much more abundant. This sequence joins TRBV6-2 or TRBV6-3 and TRBJ1-5; D unresolved. Germline V gene data show CDR1 as MNHEY and CDR2 as SVGEGT. The CDR3 spans 15 residues. CDR3 DNA: TGTGCCAGCAGCAAAGACAAGGAGAGCAGTCAGCCCCAGCATTTT. Its protein is CASSKDKESSQPQHF.

This clonotype was found a few times. This chain uses TRBV7-9 with TRBJ1-2, with D unclear. V shed 1 base and J shed 8 bases, with 17 bases lying between them. In germline, CDR1 is SEHNR, CDR2 FQNEAQ (reference sequence). The CDR3 is 15 residues long. The CDR3 coding sequence is TGTGCCAGCAGCTTAGTAGCGATTACCTCTATAGGCTACACCTTC. This sequence encodes CASSLVAITSIGYTF.

The chain has TRBV19 and TRBJ1-2; D uncertain. Germline V gene lookup returns CDR1 LNHDA and CDR2 SQIVND (reference sequence). V lost 0 bases and J lost 4, with 15 bases in between. CDR3 length: 16 amino acids. The DNA of the CDR3 is TGTGCCAGTAGTATAGATTGGGCCAGTAAAATCTATGGCTACACCTTC. This translates into CASSIDWASKIYGYTF.

The sample holds a few counts of this clonotype. This chain joins TRBV14 and TRBJ2-5; either TRBD1 or TRBD2 may fit D (5 bases each). This CDR3 is built from 14 residues. V lost 3 bases to trimming and J lost 1 base, with 9 bases between them. CDR1 is SGHDN, CDR2 FVKESK, per germline. The chain's CDR3 is CASSQYGGQETQYF. The DNA for the CDR3 is TGTGCCAGCAGCCAGTATGGGGGCCAAGAGACCCAGTACTTC.

In this sample, this clonotype turned up once. This may arise from a read error, as a much more abundant clone is one base away. The chain recombines TRBV7-6 with TRBJ2-7, with a tentative D call TRBD2 (5 bases). This CDR3 comprises 13 residues. V lost 11 bases and J 7 bases, leaving 21 bases between the germline ends. From germline, CDR1 is SGHVS and CDR2 FNYEAQ. The DNA of the CDR3 is TGTGCCTCAGCGGCCCCTCACGGGAATGAGCAGTACTTC. This sequence encodes CASAAPHGNEQYF.

This clonotype was picked up many times. V gene TRBV20-1 combines with J gene TRBJ1-4; no clear D gene. This CDR3 has 12 residues. V dropped 3 bases and J dropped 8 bases, with 10 bases sitting between them. The germline CDR1 and CDR2 sequences are DFQATT and SNEGSKA (reference sequence). The CDR3 sequence: CSASGRGEKLFF. In DNA form, the CDR3 reads TGCAGTGCTAGCGGGCGAGGGGAAAAACTGTTTTTT.

This clonotype was detected many times. The chain joins TRBV7-8 to TRBJ2-1; D unresolved. Germline V lookup: CDR1 SGHVS, CDR2 FQNEAQ. The CDR3 is made up of 16 amino acids. The germline V and J ends were trimmed by 3 bases and 7 bases, with 19 bases remaining between them. In nucleotides, the CDR3 is TGTGCCAGCAGCTTGGTGGAGTCAGGCGGCTCAAATGAGCAGTTCTTC. This gives the protein CASSLVESGGSNEQFF.

This chain links TRBV3-2 with TRBJ1-2. TRBV3-2 is classified as a pseudogene. This CDR3 is built from 16 residues. The CDR3 sequence is CASSQDRRASDYGYTF. The CDR3 DNA reads TGTGCCAGCAGCCAAGATCGACGGGCTTCGGACTATGGCTACACCTTC.

The chain employs TRBV7-9 and TRBJ2-4, with 9 bases aligning to TRBD1. The CDR3 spans 17 residues. The trim removed 4 bases at V and 2 bases at J, leaving 9 bases unmatched. The germline CDR1 and CDR2 sequences are SEHNR and FQNEAQ (reference sequence). The CDR3 spells CASSSAGTGRSKNIQYF. In DNA form, the CDR3 reads TGTGCCAGCAGCTCCGCCGGGACAGGGAGGTCCAAAAACATTCAGTACTTC. The full variable domain, rest sourced from reference TRBV7-9 and TRBJ2-4, is DTGVSQNPRHKITKRGQNVTFRCDPISEHNRLYWYRQTLGQGPEFLTYFQNEAQLEKSRLLSDRFSAERPKGSFSTLEIQRTEQGDSAMYLCASSSAGTGRSKNIQYFGAGTRLSVL.

This clonotype was seen more than once but under ten times. The chain links TRBV6-2 or TRBV6-3 to TRBJ1-1; D not certain. Germline V gives CDR1 MNHEY, CDR2 SVGEGT. V lost 7 bases and J lost 4, with 16 bases in between. The CDR3 spans 14 residues. The CDR3 DNA follows: TGTGCCAGCAAGCCACGCCAGGAAAGCACTGAAGCTTTCTTT. As protein: CASKPRQESTEAFF.